Listed below are T cell receptor beta chains from one sample, sequenced in a study of Ad26.COV2.S vaccination and SARS-CoV-2 variants. Only in-frame clones appear in the TCRdb table, and some are missing; sequencing was by immunoSEQ multiplex PCR. The data show around 450,000 clones, 70% to 90% seen once. Sequencing was performed on peripheral blood, taken in a trial of Ad26.COV2.S vaccine versus placebo. Every receptor here comes from a person between 18 and 65 years old who received the Ad26.COV2.S COVID-19 vaccine or a placebo. The CDR3 runs from the conserved cysteine through the conserved F or W. A D gene is named only where the DNA matches it firmly. Clone size is shown for a subset of rows, as once, few, many or a class of expanded clone.

CDR3,DNA,J,D,size,V
CASSLSRTGSFF,TGTGCCAGCAGTTTATCCCGGACGGGCTCATTCTTC,TRBJ1-2,-,-,TRBV28
CASSRTGKNTEAFF,TGCGCCAGCAGCCGGACAGGGAAGAACACTGAAGCTTTCTTT,TRBJ1-1,TRBD1,-,TRBV5-1
CASSPDPSYEQYF,TGTGCCAGCAGCCCGGATCCTTCCTACGAGCAGTACTTC,TRBJ2-7,-,-,TRBV25-1
CASSLFHQGNYGYTF,TGCGCCAGCAGCTTGTTTCATCAGGGGAACTATGGCTACACCTTC,TRBJ1-2,-,-,TRBV5-1
CASSQDARVQETQYF,TGTGCCAGCAGCCAAGATGCGAGGGTACAAGAGACCCAGTACTTC,TRBJ2-5,-,once,TRBV3-1/TRBV3-2
CAWSSVLTEAFF,TGTGCCTGGAGTTCAGTTCTGACTGAAGCTTTCTTT,TRBJ1-1,-,-,TRBV30
CATSSRDRANQPQHF,TGTGCCACCAGCAGCCGGGACAGGGCCAATCAGCCCCAGCATTTT,TRBJ1-5,TRBD1,-,TRBV15
CASSYRTSGTYEQYF,TGTGCCAGCAGTTACAGGACTAGCGGGACCTACGAGCAGTACTTC,TRBJ2-7,TRBD2,-,TRBV6-5
CASSGQGETQYF,TGTGCCAGCAGTGGACAGGGAGAGACCCAGTACTTC,TRBJ2-5,TRBD1,-,TRBV6-1
CASSPGLVTSTDTQYF,TGTGCCAGCAGCCCAGGACTAGTGACTAGCACAGATACGCAGTATTTT,TRBJ2-3,TRBD2,-,TRBV7-3
CATSRDGLDNDEQYF,TGTGCCACCAGCAGAGATGGACTAGATAACGACGAGCAGTACTTC,TRBJ2-7,TRBD2,-,TRBV15
CASSGGSGSGETQYF,TGTGCCAGCAGTGGCGGGAGCGGATCCGGGGAGACCCAGTACTTC,TRBJ2-5,TRBD2,once,TRBV2
CASSLYPPGSYNSPLHF,TGTGCCAGCAGCTTATATCCTCCGGGATCCTATAATTCACCCCTCCACTTT,TRBJ1-6,-,-,TRBV7-3
CASSPGGANVLTF,TGTGCCAGCAGCCCTGGAGGGGCCAACGTCCTGACTTTC,TRBJ2-6,-,-,TRBV4-2
CASSQVIGGNTIYF,TGTGCCAGCAGCCAAGTTATTGGGGGAAACACCATATATTTT,TRBJ1-3,-,-,TRBV14
CASSQSATPENEQFF,TGTGCCAGCAGCCAAAGCGCCACCCCGGAGAATGAGCAGTTCTTC,TRBJ2-1,-,-,TRBV7-3
CASSLVSRGTYEQYF,TGCGCCAGCAGCTTAGTTTCGCGGGGGACCTACGAGCAGTACTTC,TRBJ2-7,TRBD2,-,TRBV5-1
CASSLPGQGPYEQYF,TGTGCCAGCAGCTTGCCGGGACAGGGGCCCTACGAGCAGTACTTC,TRBJ2-7,TRBD1,few,TRBV7-8
CASSLEANQPQHF,TGTGCCAGCAGCTTAGAAGCCAATCAGCCCCAGCATTTT,TRBJ1-5,-,-,TRBV7-2
CASRTDQETQYF,TGCGCCAGCCGGACGGATCAAGAGACCCAGTACTTC,TRBJ2-5,-,-,TRBV5-1
CASTISSGANVLTF,TGTGCCAGCACCATTAGCTCTGGGGCCAACGTCCTGACTTTC,TRBJ2-6,-,-,TRBV27
CASSPQTGKNTEAFF,TGTGCCAGCTCACCTCAGACAGGAAAGAACACTGAAGCTTTCTTT,TRBJ1-1,-,few,TRBV18
CASRREASHGYTF,TGTGCCAGCAGGCGGGAGGCAAGCCATGGCTACACCTTC,TRBJ1-2,-,few,TRBV27
CASSHRTANYGYTF,TGCGCCAGCAGCCATAGGACAGCTAACTATGGCTACACCTTC,TRBJ1-2,-,-,TRBV4-3
CASSLVVGTGVGYTF,TGTGCCAGCAGTTTAGTAGTCGGGACAGGGGTCGGCTACACCTTC,TRBJ1-2,TRBD1,-,TRBV28
CASSEASGRWTQYF,TGTGCCAGCAGTGAAGCGAGCGGGCGGTGGACCCAGTACTTC,TRBJ2-5,-,-,TRBV6-1
CASSPNPAGGNTIYF,TGTGCCAGCTCCCCGAACCCGGCGGGGGGAAACACCATATATTTT,TRBJ1-3,-,-,TRBV18
CATSRATGIGGYTF,TGTGCCACCAGCAGAGCGACAGGGATCGGTGGCTACACCTTC,TRBJ1-2,TRBD1,-,TRBV15
CAIKKGLAGNADTQYF,TGTGCCATCAAAAAGGGACTAGCGGGAAACGCAGATACGCAGTATTTT,TRBJ2-3,TRBD2,once,TRBV10-3
CSVAEGSQETQYF,TGCAGCGTTGCTGAGGGGTCGCAAGAGACCCAGTACTTC,TRBJ2-5,-,-,TRBV29-1
CASSLAGGGTDTQYF,TGTGCCAGCAGCTTAGCGGGAGGTGGCACAGATACGCAGTATTTT,TRBJ2-3,TRBD2,-,TRBV6-2/TRBV6-3
CASSQGYEQYF,TGTGCCAGCAGCCAAGGCTACGAGCAGTACTTC,TRBJ2-7,-,-,TRBV3-1/TRBV3-2
CASSYWTGQPYGYTF,TGTGCCAGCAGCTATTGGACGGGACAGCCCTATGGCTACACCTTC,TRBJ1-2,TRBD1,-,TRBV5-4
CAISERAGGSTGELFF,TGTGCCATCAGTGAGCGGGCGGGGGGAAGCACCGGGGAGCTGTTTTTT,TRBJ2-2,TRBD2,once,TRBV10-3
CASSLGGFANQPQHF,TGTGCCAGCAGCTTGGGGGGATTTGCCAATCAGCCCCAGCATTTT,TRBJ1-5,-,-,TRBV7-8
CASSLAGTGRSYEQYF,TGCGCCAGCAGCTTGGCCGGGACAGGGAGGTCCTACGAGCAGTACTTC,TRBJ2-7,TRBD1,once,TRBV5-1
CASRGTGGGETQYF,TGTGCCAGCAGAGGGACAGGGGGCGGCGAGACCCAGTACTTC,TRBJ2-5,TRBD1,-,TRBV6-5
CASSLWSRETQYF,TGTGCCAGCAGCTTATGGTCGAGGGAGACCCAGTACTTC,TRBJ2-5,-,-,TRBV7-9
CSASRQGAAGELFF,TGCAGTGCTAGTAGACAGGGGGCAGCCGGGGAGCTGTTTTTT,TRBJ2-2,TRBD1,-,TRBV20-1
CASSLVGRNTGELFF,TGTGCCAGCAGCTTAGTTGGCAGGAACACCGGGGAGCTGTTTTTT,TRBJ2-2,-,-,TRBV7-2
CASSTKGQETQYF,TGTGCCAGCAGCACGAAAGGCCAAGAGACCCAGTACTTC,TRBJ2-5,-,-,TRBV7-3
CASSSNNEKLFF,TGTGCCAGCAGCTCAAATAATGAAAAACTGTTTTTT,TRBJ1-4,-,-,TRBV7-9
CASSQESGANVLTF,TGCGCCAGCAGCCAAGAATCCGGGGCCAACGTCCTGACTTTC,TRBJ2-6,-,-,TRBV4-3
CASRGQGGQPQHF,TGTGCCAGCAGAGGACAGGGGGGACAGCCCCAGCATTTT,TRBJ1-5,TRBD1,-,TRBV28
CASSQAVGLGRVSGSYNEQFF,TGCGCCAGCAGCCAAGCAGTAGGGCTTGGGAGGGTTTCGGGGTCTTACAATGAGCAGTTCTTC,TRBJ2-1,TRBD2,-,TRBV4-3
CATSGGSTDTQYF,TGTGCCACCAGCGGGGGAAGCACAGATACGCAGTATTTT,TRBJ2-3,TRBD2,-,TRBV14
CASSKWTGYPEKLFF,TGCGCCAGCAGCAAGTGGACAGGTTACCCTGAAAAACTGTTTTTT,TRBJ1-4,TRBD1,few,TRBV5-1
CSARTHYEQYF,TGCAGTGCTCGGACCCACTACGAGCAGTACTTC,TRBJ2-7,-,-,TRBV20-1
CASSQALGQCTDTQYF,TGTGCCAGCAGCCAAGCTTTAGGACAGTGCACAGATACGCAGTATTTT,TRBJ2-3,-,-,TRBV3-1/TRBV3-2
CASSLGQASYEQYF,TGTGCCAGCAGCCTTGGACAGGCATCCTACGAGCAGTACTTC,TRBJ2-7,TRBD1,-,TRBV11-1
CASSPPPLAGGEETQYF,TGTGCCAGCAGCCCGCCTCCCCTAGCGGGGGGGGAAGAGACCCAGTACTTC,TRBJ2-5,TRBD2,-,TRBV9
CASSLERGPGELFF,TGTGCCAGCAGCTTGGAGCGGGGGCCCGGGGAGCTGTTTTTT,TRBJ2-2,TRBD2,few,TRBV7-9
CASSLEPYDRAHTDTQYF,TGCGCCAGCAGCCTTGAACCGTACGACAGGGCTCACACAGATACGCAGTATTTT,TRBJ2-3,TRBD1,-,TRBV5-1
CASSLGPFLLETQYF,TGTGCCAGCAGCTTGGGTCCTTTCCTGTTGGAGACCCAGTACTTC,TRBJ2-5,-,once,TRBV5-4
CASSVEQGALGEQFF,TGTGCCAGCAGCGTAGAACAGGGGGCTTTGGGTGAGCAGTTCTTC,TRBJ2-1,TRBD1,-,TRBV9
CASSSRTRTGELFF,TGTGCCAGCAGTTCCAGGACTAGAACCGGGGAGCTGTTTTTT,TRBJ2-2,TRBD2,-,TRBV7-9